This T cell receptor (beta chain) was identified in a study of cytomegalovirus exposure and HLA in healthy donors. Study observations and caveats: The tendency of first-cohort TCR clusters to co-occur in the roughly 120 validation repertoires was identified by a subsequent analysis. Cytomegalovirus association was assigned to about 150 TCR beta chains. As confirmed in vitro, a few CMV-associated chains were specific for CMV antigens.

Assay: immunoSEQ multiplex PCR; the TCRdb copy retains only in-frame clones and omits some. This table holds approximately 150,000 clones, more than 75% found once. The donors were part of the validation cohort, which consisted of approximately 110 subjects and was separate from the first cohort of about 670 subjects. As to this clone: Its antigen remains unidentified.

Germline V lookup: CDR1 LGHNA, CDR2 YNFKEQ. This CDR3 comprises 17 residues. Trimming stripped 1 base from V and 4 bases from J, with 18 bases between. The chain is built from TRBV4-2 and TRBJ2-3; TRBD2 is a possible D gene (7 bases). This clonotype was sampled from a man younger than 35 in good health and CMV-seropositive. The sample was PBMCs. DNA of the CDR3: TGTGCCAGCAGCCAAGCCGCGGGGCAGGGGAGGGCAGATACGCAGTATTTT. Translation: CASSQAAGQGRADTQYF.